The 11 T cell receptor beta chains listed next were all sequenced from one sample in a study of CD8 T cells in Susac syndrome. RNA, at roughly 0.45 to 1 ug, was reverse transcribed with random hexamers. TCRdb redid the calling of the immunoSEQ multiplex PCR reads with MiXCR, one entry per CDR3 protein. The repertoire consists of 250,000 to 300,000 distinct CDR3 sequences, with 65% to 90% occurring once and the leading ten covering approximately 0.2%. The specimen sequenced was CD8+ T cells from PBMCs. The receptors come from a human donor with multiple sclerosis.

This chain uses TRBV27 with TRBJ1-2; D possibly corresponds to TRBD1 (6 bases). Trimming stripped 3 bases from V and 4 bases from J, with 15 bases between. The V gene's germline CDR1 is MNHEY and CDR2 SMNVEV (reference sequence). This CDR3 has 15 amino acids. The CDR3, as DNA: TGTGCCAGCAGTTTTAGCGGGGGGCTACTCTATGGCTACACCTTC. As protein: CASSFSGGLLYGYTF.

This clonotype came up once. The chain has TRBV12-3 or TRBV12-4 and TRBJ1-1; 7 nucleotides match TRBD1. Unmatched junction bases numbered 5, after V lost 4 bases and J lost 3 bases. This CDR3 comprises 14 residues. CDR3 nucleotides: TGTGCCAGCAGTTCCAGGGGGTGGGACACTGAAGCTTTCTTT. Translation gives CASSSRGWDTEAFF.

CDR3 sequence: CASSGGGDGAGYNEQFF. CDR3 nucleotide sequence: TGTGCCAGCAGCGGAGGGGGAGACGGGGCTGGTTACAATGAGCAGTTCTTC. The V and J genes are TRBV9 and TRBJ2-1, with D possibly being TRBD1 (6 bases). This CDR3 has 17 amino acids. From germline, CDR1 is SGDLS and CDR2 YYNGEE. V lost 3 bases and J 4 bases, leaving 20 bases between the germline ends.

The V gene is TRBV28, the J gene TRBJ2-7; D assignment may be TRBD1 or TRBD2 (5 bases each). CDR1 MDHEN and CDR2 SYDVKM come from the germline V gene. The V gene lost 2 bases and the J gene lost 3 bases, with 17 bases spanning the gap. This CDR3 comprises 16 residues. The CDR3 nucleotides are TGTGCCAGCAGTTTAGGGTTTGGGGGTATCGGCTACGAGCAGTACTTC. Protein: CASSLGFGGIGYEQYF.

This chain connects TRBV6-1 to TRBJ1-4; possible D gene TRBD1, 6 bases. The germline gives CDR1 MNHNS, CDR2 SASEGT. This CDR3 contains 13 residues. The V end was cut by 7 bases, the J end by 8 bases, with 14 bases between. CDR3 DNA: TGTGCCAGCACGGGGGCGCGGTGGGAAAAACTGTTTTTT. It yields the protein CASTGARWEKLFF.

V and J are TRBV28 and TRBJ2-7; D is tentatively TRBD1 or TRBD2 (5 bases each). The CDR3 totals 14 residues. Between the trimmed V and J ends, which lost 6 bases and 3 bases, there was a span of 15 bases. CDR1 MDHEN and CDR2 SYDVKM come from the germline V gene. The CDR3 bases are TGTGCCAGCAGATCTAGGGACCCTATCTACGAGCAGTACTTC. Its translation: CASRSRDPIYEQYF.

This chain links TRBV19 with TRBJ1-1, with no clear D. Trimming shortened V by 7 bases and J by 1 base, and 16 bases separated the two germline ends. Germline V CDR1 and CDR2: LNHDA, SQIVND (reference sequence). This CDR3 has 15 residues. CDR3 nucleotide sequence: TGTGCCAGTACCCTGGAGGGCGGACCGAACACTGAAGCTTTCTTT. It specifies CASTLEGGPNTEAFF.

The V and J genes are TRBV27 and TRBJ2-1; 7 bases are a match to TRBD1. The CDR3 is 18 amino acids. The V gene's germline CDR1 is MNHEY and CDR2 SMNVEV (reference sequence). Losses at the gene ends were 3 bases for V and 4 bases for J; bases not matched to a gene: 15. CDR3 nucleotides: TGTGCCAGCAGTTTTGTAGGCTTCGGGACAGTATTTTACAATGAGCAGTTCTTC. Its protein product is CASSFVGFGTVFYNEQFF.

The V and J genes are TRBV29-1 and TRBJ1-2; 11 nucleotides agree with TRBD1. CDR1 and CDR2 (germline): SQVTM, ANQGSEA. The CDR3 totals 13 residues. Trimming cost V 3 bases and J 8 bases; bases outside gene matches: 5. The CDR3 here is CSVDPRTGGGYTF. Written as DNA, the CDR3 is TGCAGCGTTGATCCGAGGACAGGGGGCGGCTACACCTTC.

The chain couples TRBV6-4 to TRBJ1-5, with 9 positions matching TRBD1. The CDR3 has 19 amino acids. Looked up from germline, CDR1 is MRHNA and CDR2 is SNTAGT. Trimming removed 10 bases from V and 5 bases from J; junction bases left unmatched: 24. The DNA for the CDR3 is TGTGCCACCAGCAGTGATGACTTAGGACAGGGGAAACGTGATCAGCCCCAGCATTTT. Residues: CATSSDDLGQGKRDQPQHF.

The rearrangement uses TRBV7-9 and TRBJ1-1; D gene ambiguous. With 6 bases removed from V and 6 bases from J, the gap between germline ends came to 14 bases. The CDR3 runs 13 residues. In germline, CDR1 is SEHNR, CDR2 FQNEAQ (reference sequence). Written as DNA, the CDR3 is TGTGCCAGCAGAACTACAATGACCCCTGAAGCTTTCTTT. It codes for CASRTTMTPEAFF.